The text below deals with one T cell receptor (beta chain). The data were taken from a study of early T cells in non-severe SARS-CoV-2 infection. TCRdb re-called the 5' RACE reads with MiXCR, one entry per CDR3 protein. This repertoire shows about 110,000 distinct CDR3 sequences, 11% found once; its top ten account for about 8%. The germline gives CDR1 SGHKS, CDR2 YYEKEE (reference sequence). The CDR3 loop spans 15 amino acids. Trimming took 4 bases from V and 5 from J, leaving 16 bases between them. The TCR comes from an adult who was a healthcare worker with PCR-confirmed SARS-CoV-2 infection or an uninfected control (not recorded which). Sequencing was done on a sample of whole blood. This chain connects TRBV5-5 to TRBJ2-1, with D possibly matching TRBD2 (6 bases). CDR3 amino acids: CASSHRGTRNNEQFF. CDR3 sequence (DNA): TGTGCCAGCAGCCATCGGGGGACCAGGAACAATGAGCAGTTCTTC.